Listed below are T cell receptor beta chains from one sample, sequenced in a study of shared clonotypes between healthy human individuals. TCRdb's table, derived via immunoSEQ multiplex PCR, lists solely in-frame clones and lacks some. The sample contains around 990,000 clones, 70% to 85% of which appear only once. The sequenced sample consisted of memory CD4+ T cells from PBMCs. The receptors originated from a man aged 18 to 29 in good health. Some clones in this sample may be carry-over from other donors' samples. The CDR3 runs from the conserved cysteine through the conserved F or W. Fields, in order: J gene, V gene, D gene, clone size, CDR3 protein, CDR3 DNA. A D gene is named only where the DNA matches it firmly. Clone size appears in some rows only: once, few, many, or a class for an expanded clone.

TRBJ1-2	TRBV28	TRBD1	-	CASSLPTGGPYGYTF	TGTGCCAGCAGTTTACCGACAGGGGGCCCCTATGGCTACACCTTC
TRBJ2-1	TRBV2	-	-	CANRDSDYNEQFF	TGTGCCAACCGGGACTCAGACTACAATGAGCAGTTCTTC
TRBJ2-3	TRBV15	-	-	CATSTPGSTDTQYF	TGTGCCACCAGCACCCCGGGAAGCACAGATACGCAGTATTTT
TRBJ1-6	TRBV7-8	-	-	CASSLRATLANSPLHF	TGTGCCAGCAGCTTAAGGGCCACCTTAGCGAATTCACCCCTCCACTTT
TRBJ2-3	TRBV10-1	-	-	CASSPGPDTQYF	TGCGCCAGCAGCCCAGGACCAGATACGCAGTATTTT
TRBJ2-1	TRBV23-1	TRBD1	-	CASSQPNRDRDNEQFF	TGCGCCAGCAGTCAACCCAACCGGGACAGGGACAATGAGCAGTTCTTC
TRBJ1-5	TRBV19	-	-	CVSSRIWGGSNQPQHF	TGTGTCAGTAGCCGGATTTGGGGAGGTAGCAATCAGCCCCAGCATTTT
TRBJ2-7	TRBV4-1	-	few	CASSQGDRSYEQYF	TGCGCCAGCAGCCAAGGTGATAGAAGCTACGAGCAGTACTTC
TRBJ1-1	TRBV29-1	-	-	CSAWEYTEAFF	TGCAGCGCCTGGGAGTACACTGAAGCTTTCTTT
TRBJ2-1	TRBV7-2	-	few	CASSPPAARYNEQFF	TGTGCCAGCAGCCCCCCGGCGGCCCGGTACAATGAGCAGTTCTTC
TRBJ1-2	TRBV2	-	few	CASSGRATYYGYTF	TGTGCCAGCAGTGGGAGGGCAACCTACTATGGCTACACCTTC
TRBJ1-3	TRBV28	-	-	CASSFGPEGWGNTIYF	TGTGCCAGCAGTTTTGGGCCTGAGGGTTGGGGAAACACCATATATTTT
TRBJ2-6	TRBV5-4	-	-	CASSPKGGAMSGANVLTF	TGTGCCAGCAGCCCCAAAGGGGGGGCCATGTCTGGGGCCAACGTCCTGACTTTC
TRBJ2-1	TRBV5-1	-	once	CASSLAGNTYNEQFF	TGCGCCAGCAGCTTGGCAGGAAATACCTACAATGAGCAGTTCTTC
TRBJ1-5	TRBV19	TRBD1	-	CASRTGQGSGVYSNQPQHF	TGTGCCAGTAGAACCGGACAGGGGTCGGGGGTCTATAGCAATCAGCCCCAGCATTTT
TRBJ2-1	TRBV11-2	TRBD1	-	CASSFDRDIDEQFF	TGTGCCAGCAGCTTTGACAGGGATATCGATGAGCAGTTCTTC
TRBJ1-4	TRBV5-1	-	-	CASSLEGSNEKLFF	TGCGCCAGCAGCTTGGAGGGCAGTAATGAAAAACTGTTTTTT